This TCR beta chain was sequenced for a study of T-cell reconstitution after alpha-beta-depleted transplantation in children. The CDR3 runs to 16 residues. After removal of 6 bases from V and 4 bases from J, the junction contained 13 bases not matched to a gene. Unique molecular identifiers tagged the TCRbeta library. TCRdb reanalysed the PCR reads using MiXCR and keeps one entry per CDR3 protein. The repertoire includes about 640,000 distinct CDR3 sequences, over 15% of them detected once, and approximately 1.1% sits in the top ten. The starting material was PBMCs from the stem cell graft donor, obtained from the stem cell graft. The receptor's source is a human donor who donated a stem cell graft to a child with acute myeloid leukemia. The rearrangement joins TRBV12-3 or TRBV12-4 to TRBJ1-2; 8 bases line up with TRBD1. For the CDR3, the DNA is TGTGCCAGCAGCCGACCAGGACAGGGCGGTAGCTATGGCTACACCTTC. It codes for CASSRPGQGGSYGYTF.